This T cell receptor beta chain is from a study of breast tumors, draining lymph nodes, adjacent tissues. This clonotype was picked up one time. No antigen is known for it. TCRdb re-called the multiplex PCR reads through MiXCR, storing one row per CDR3 protein. The top ten clones hold approximately 3.6% of a sample with over 200,000 distinct CDR3 sequences, 30% to 35% of them seen once. Axillary draining lymph nodes of breast cancer patients supplied the node samples. General study results and limits: The data were judged consistent with most tumor T cells coming from lymph node and expanding in tumor. Compared with basal-like, luminal-like tumors shared significantly more repertoire with nontumor tissue. Compared with lymph nodes, tumors were less diverse; compared with nontumor tissue, more.

V shed 4 bases and J shed 3 bases, with 16 bases lying between them. There are 15 residues in the CDR3. The germline V gene has CDR1 SGHRS and CDR2 YFSETQ. Source material: axillary lymph node tissue. This receptor was obtained from a female donor with breast cancer. Some clones in this sample may be carry-over from other donors' samples. This chain uses TRBV5-1 with TRBJ1-2; D is undetermined. For the CDR3, the DNA is TGCGCCAGCAGCCCAGAGACCTCCTACGACTATGGCTACACCTTC. Its protein product is CASSPETSYDYGYTF.